This TCR beta chain was sequenced for a study of ipilimumab plus nivolumab after autologous stem cell transplantation. Repertoires were generated with immunoSEQ multiplex PCR, while TCRdb's copy carries only in-frame clones and drops some. The sample has about 16,000 clones, roughly 71% seen once. Germline values: CDR1 SGHKS, CDR2 YYEKEE (reference sequence). The CDR3 runs to 13 residues. Trimming cost V 0 bases and J 3 bases, with 7 bases left between them. This TCR derives from a male donor with diffuse large B-cell lymphoma. The input for sequencing was PBMCs, taken in a trial of ipilimumab plus nivolumab as post-transplant consolidation. The chain combines TRBV5-5 with TRBJ2-7; unclear D gene. CDR3 nucleotide sequence: TGTGCCAGCAGCTTGGAAGCAGACTACGAGCAGTACTTC. Translated: CASSLEADYEQYF.